This TCR beta chain came from a study of cytomegalovirus exposure and HLA in healthy donors. Study-level results: Cytomegalovirus status was reportedly diagnosed by the classifier with high sensitivity and specificity. A list of approximately 160 TCR beta chains associated with cytomegalovirus was given.

Points on this clone: Its antigen is still unknown.

Between the trimmed V and J ends, which lost 0 bases and 5 bases, there was a span of 31 bases. The length of the CDR3 is 21 residues. Germline V gives CDR1 LGHNA, CDR2 YNFKEQ. The study ran its PCR with 60 Vbeta and 13 Jbeta primers. The protocol was immunoSEQ multiplex PCR, while the TCRdb copy is restricted to in-frame clones and leaves out a portion. The data hold approximately 180,000 clones, with roughly nine tenths observed a single time. The sample comprised PBMCs. The receptor's source is a girl under three years old in good health and CMV-seronegative. The V and J genes are TRBV4-2 and TRBJ1-2; tentative D call: TRBD1 (5 bases). This CDR3 is CASSQDNPTRSTGRGLYGYTF. The CDR3 nucleotides are TGTGCCAGCAGCCAAGATAACCCAACAAGGTCCACGGGGAGGGGACTATATGGCTACACCTTC.